The rows below give T cell receptor beta chains drawn from one sample of a study of cytomegalovirus exposure and HLA in healthy donors. The protocol was immunoSEQ multiplex PCR, while the TCRdb copy is restricted to in-frame clones and leaves out a portion. The sample lists approximately 170,000 clones; 55% to 65% were seen once. The specimen sequenced was PBMCs. These receptors were collected from a man aged 35 to 55 in good health and CMV-seronegative. Each CDR3 is given with its conserved first and last residue. Fields, in order: clone size, J gene, V gene, D gene, CDR3 protein, CDR3 DNA. D genes are given only for firm matches. Rows may omit the clone size; those that give it use once, few, many or a size class.

- TRBJ1-6 TRBV5-6 - CASSLLAGNNSPLHF TGTGCCAGCAGCTTGTTAGCAGGGAATAATTCACCCCTCCACTTT
once TRBJ2-3 TRBV6-5 - CASSYRGQGTDTQYF TGTGCCAGCAGCTACCGGGGTCAGGGCACAGATACGCAGTATTTT
few TRBJ2-7 TRBV2 TRBD1 CASTRQGQLSEQYF TGTGCCAGCACTCGACAGGGTCAACTCTCCGAGCAGTACTTC
- TRBJ2-5 TRBV19 TRBD1 CASSINRGLEETQYF TGTGCCAGTAGTATCAACAGGGGGCTAGAAGAGACCCAGTACTTC
- TRBJ2-2 TRBV2 - CASSWTTNTGELFF TGTGCCAGCAGCTGGACAACGAACACCGGGGAGCTGTTTTTT
few TRBJ2-5 TRBV28 - CASSLVQGKTQYF TGTGCCAGCAGTTTGGTCCAGGGAAAGACCCAGTACTTC
- TRBJ2-7 TRBV9 - CASSPRDFYEQYF TGTGCCAGCAGCCCAAGGGACTTCTACGAGCAGTACTTC
few TRBJ1-1 TRBV7-6 - CASSRGGGVMNTEAFF TGTGCCAGCAGCCGAGGAGGGGGGGTCATGAACACTGAAGCTTTCTTT
- TRBJ2-7 TRBV5-4 TRBD1 CASTGGAGQGYEQYF TGTGCCAGCACGGGGGGAGCGGGACAGGGATACGAGCAGTACTTC
few TRBJ2-1 TRBV6-5 TRBD1 CASSYSGTGQYNEQFF TGTGCCAGCAGTTACTCCGGGACAGGGCAATACAATGAGCAGTTCTTC
- TRBJ1-1 TRBV19 - CASSPLGGRTEAFF TGTGCCAGTAGTCCCCTGGGGGGGCGAACTGAAGCTTTCTTT
- TRBJ2-3 TRBV29-1 - CSVEINRPGPYF TGCAGCGTTGAAATTAACAGGCCCGGACCGTATTTT
- TRBJ2-1 TRBV5-5 - CASHRTGSYNEQFF TGTGCCAGTCATCGGACGGGGAGTTACAATGAGCAGTTCTTC
once TRBJ1-4 TRBV6-6 - CASSPLLGGKLFF TGTGCCAGCAGCCCACTGCTGGGAGGAAAACTGTTTTTT
few TRBJ1-1 TRBV28 - CASSFRGGLMNTEAFF TGTGCCAGCAGTTTTCGCGGGGGCCTTATGAACACTGAAGCTTTCTTT
few TRBJ2-2 TRBV19 TRBD2 CASRPRLAGGNTGELFF TGTGCCAGTAGACCCCGACTAGCGGGAGGGAACACCGGGGAGCTGTTTTTT
- TRBJ2-3 TRBV9 TRBD2 CASSPGLAGADTQYF TGTGCCAGCAGTCCAGGACTAGCGGGGGCAGATACGCAGTATTTT
- TRBJ2-1 TRBV5-1 - CASSLGRGNEQFF TGCGCCAGCAGCTTGGGTAGGGGGAATGAGCAGTTCTTC
- TRBJ1-5 TRBV30 - CAWSNGGEQPQHF TGTGCCTGGAGTAACGGGGGGGAGCAGCCCCAGCATTTT
few TRBJ1-6 TRBV9 - CASSPGGVGIIHPLHF TGTGCCAGCAGCCCCGGAGGGGTCGGGATAATTCACCCCCTCCACTTT
- TRBJ1-6 TRBV5-1 - CASSLQGYNSPLHF TGCGCCAGCAGCTTACAGGGATATAATTCACCCCTCCACTTT
- TRBJ2-7 TRBV5-1 TRBD1 CASSFQGTGFSYEQYF TGCGCCAGCAGCTTTCAGGGGACAGGGTTCTCCTACGAGCAGTACTTC
once TRBJ2-1 TRBV5-4 - CASSFGYSSYNEQFF TGTGCCAGCAGCTTCGGCTACAGCTCCTACAATGAGCAGTTCTTC
- TRBJ1-3 TRBV27 TRBD1 CASRDRGGGNTIYF TGTGCCAGCAGAGACAGGGGAGGTGGAAACACCATATATTTT
- TRBJ1-6 TRBV19 TRBD1 CASSTRQGSPLHF TGTGCCAGTAGTACCCGACAGGGTTCACCCCTCCACTTT
- TRBJ2-7 TRBV2 - CASSEELRTPPYEQYF TGTGCCAGCAGTGAAGAGCTACGGACACCGCCTTACGAGCAGTACTTC
- TRBJ2-1 TRBV2 - CASSEHRGAYNEQFF TGTGCCAGCAGCGAACACCGGGGGGCTTACAATGAGCAGTTCTTC
few TRBJ2-2 TRBV28 TRBD1 CASSRADRGSAGELFF TGTGCCAGCAGTCGGGCGGACAGGGGATCCGCCGGGGAGCTGTTTTTT
- TRBJ1-1 TRBV7-2 TRBD1 CASNRQGVFNTEAFF TGTGCCAGCAACAGACAGGGGGTATTCAACACTGAAGCTTTCTTT
few TRBJ1-1 TRBV4-3 - CASSQDSGRANTEAFF TGCGCCAGCAGCCAAGATTCGGGCAGGGCGAACACTGAAGCTTTCTTT
- TRBJ2-4 TRBV4-1 - CASSQGPVAKNIQYF TGCGCCAGCAGCCAAGGGCCCGTAGCCAAAAACATTCAGTACTTC
- TRBJ1-5 TRBV27 - CASSLRQGGSNQPQHF TGTGCCAGCAGTTTACGGCAGGGCGGTAGCAATCAGCCCCAGCATTTT
- TRBJ1-2 TRBV29-1 TRBD1 CSVLAVGQGASYGYTF TGCAGCGTTCTCGCTGTGGGACAGGGGGCGAGCTATGGCTACACCTTC
once TRBJ2-5 TRBV28 - CASSLVAPQETQYF TGTGCCAGCAGTTTAGTGGCACCCCAAGAGACCCAGTACTTC
- TRBJ1-4 TRBV4-1 TRBD1 CASSQTRDRENEKLFF TGCGCCAGCAGTCAAACGAGGGACAGGGAGAATGAAAAACTGTTTTTT
few TRBJ2-7 TRBV5-1 TRBD2 CASSLAAGAEVEQYF TGCGCCAGCAGCTTGGCGGCGGGAGCGGAGGTCGAGCAGTACTTC
- TRBJ2-7 TRBV5-1 TRBD1 CASSLEQGAWDEQYF TGCGCCAGCAGCTTAGAACAGGGGGCATGGGACGAGCAGTACTTC
few TRBJ2-5 TRBV2 - CASRDEGGRETQYF TGTGCCAGCCGGGATGAGGGGGGGCGAGAGACCCAGTACTTC
- TRBJ2-1 TRBV6-1 TRBD2 CASRTSGSAYNEQFF TGTGCCAGCAGGACTAGCGGTTCTGCCTACAATGAGCAGTTCTTC
- TRBJ2-7 TRBV11-3 - CASSSPPIYEQYF TGTGCCAGCAGCTCCCCCCCCATTTACGAGCAGTACTTC
few TRBJ1-6 TRBV7-9 TRBD1 CASSWDSLGSPLHF TGTGCCAGCAGCTGGGACAGCTTGGGTTCACCCCTCCACTTT
- TRBJ1-1 TRBV18 TRBD1 CASSVYGQGGVGTEAFF TGTGCCAGCTCAGTGTACGGACAGGGTGGGGTAGGCACTGAAGCTTTCTTT